The 7 T cell receptor beta chains below were found in one sample sequenced in a study of T cell clones after liver transplantation. The table came from immunoSEQ multiplex PCR; TCRdb's copy has only in-frame clones and leaves some out. The sample consists of more than 5,000 clones, around three quarters of them appearing once. The sample consisted of CD8+ T cells from blood, taken 24 months after liver transplant. The receptors were sampled from a human patient who received a liver transplant. Some T cells may arise from the graft donor.

Regarding this clone: The junction differs from germline at one of its ends, possibly a read error. The rearrangement joins TRBV5-4 to TRBJ1-2; maybe TRBD1 (5 bases). Germline-derived CDR1 and CDR2 are SGHNT and YYREEE (reference sequence). The CDR3 is made up of 12 amino acids. DNA of the CDR3: TGTGCCGGCAGCCCAGGGCCCGAAGGCTACACCTTC. Protein product: CAGSPGPEGYTF. Full variable domain (missing parts from reference TRBV5-4 and TRBJ1-2): ETGVTQSPTHLIKTRGQQVTLRCSSQSGHNTVSWYQQALGQGPQFIFQYYREEENGRGNFPPRFSGLQFPNYSSELNVNALELDDSALYLCAGSPGPEGYTFGSGTRLTVV.

The chain uses TRBV10-3 and TRBJ2-7; D gene ambiguous. From germline, CDR1 is ENHRY and CDR2 SYGVKD. Trimming pared 2 bases from V and 4 bases from J, leaving 9 bases between. This CDR3 is built from 13 residues. CDR3 nucleotides: TGTGCCATCAGTGAGGAGGTAAGGTACGAGCAGTACTTC. Translation: CAISEEVRYEQYF.

The rearrangement joins TRBV2 to TRBJ2-1; no definite D call. The CDR3 consists of 9 residues. The germline gives CDR1 SNHLY, CDR2 FYNNEI. V was pared by 6 bases and J by 10 bases, with 4 bases between. CDR3 residues: CASRSEQFF. CDR3 sequence (DNA): TGTGCCAGCAGGTCGGAGCAGTTCTTC. The full variable domain, in which reference TRBV2 and TRBJ2-1 provide the parts outside the CDR3, is EPEVTQTPSHQVTQMGQEVILRCVPISNHLYFYWYRQILGQKVEFLVSFYNNEISEKSEIFDDQFSVERPDGSNFTLKIRSTKLEDSAMYFCASRSEQFFGPGTRLTVL.

This chain joins TRBV15 and TRBJ1-3; 9 nucleotides line up with TRBD1. This CDR3 has 17 amino acids. With 2 bases clipped from V and 7 bases from J, the junction kept 12 bases outside the gene matches. CDR1 LNHNV and CDR2 YYDKDF come from the germline V gene (reference sequence). CDR3 sequence (DNA): TGTGCCACCAGCAGATCCCAACGGGACAGGGAGGGGAACACCATATATTTT. It encodes CATSRSQRDREGNTIYF.

Of note for this clone: Because the CDR3's place on the DNA is in doubt, the DNA is left out and the CDR3 is given as listed by TCRdb. This chain joins TRBV21-1 and TRBJ2-6; the DNA was not used to check the table's D call, TRBD1. TRBV21-1 is a recognized pseudogene. The CDR3 spans 19 amino acids, including both terminal residues. The CDR3 spells CAINVGPGTALSGANVLTF.

V usage is TRBV19 and J usage is TRBJ2-1; possible D gene TRBD1, 6 bases. In germline, CDR1 is LNHDA, CDR2 SQIVND (reference sequence). V was pared by 4 bases and J by 4 bases, with 8 bases between. The CDR3 is 13 amino acids. This CDR3 reads CASSRGGYNEQFF. The CDR3 nucleotides read TGTGCCAGTAGTAGAGGGGGTTACAATGAGCAGTTCTTC. Full variable domain (remainder filled in from reference TRBV19 and TRBJ2-1): DGGITQSPKYLFRKEGQNVTLSCEQNLNHDAMYWYRQDPGQGLRLIYYSQIVNDFQKGDIAEGYSVSREKKESFPLTVTSAQKNPTAFYLCASSRGGYNEQFFGPGTRLTVL.

The DNA for the CDR3 is TGTGCCAGCAGCCCACTAGCGGGGGACACAGATACGCAGTATTTT. This encodes CASSPLAGDTDTQYF. This chain joins TRBV6-1 and TRBJ2-3, with 11 bases that match TRBD2. The CDR3 extends over 15 amino acids. In germline, CDR1 is MNHNS, CDR2 SASEGT. Trimming cost V 6 bases and J 2 bases; bases outside gene matches: 4.